These 17 T cell receptor beta chains were all obtained from the same sample, sequenced in a study of blood T cell repertoires in COVID-19 (dated by TCRdb to the early 2020s). To prepare the library, the immunoSEQ multiplex PCR assay was applied. TCRdb took this table from immuneACCESS and kept in-frame rearrangements with V and J called. Such tables lack part of the clones; where checked against another copy, unresolved V genes explain under half of the gap, and the rest is unexplained. This sample lists some 200,000 clones; less than 90% were detected once. Approximately 3.1% of the sample is in the top ten clones. The sequencing sample was made of PBMCs or T cells enriched from blood (not recorded which). The receptor source for this set is a woman in her forties or fifties in a cohort exposed to, infected with or recovered from COVID-19 (not recorded which).

The chain joins TRBV19 to TRBJ2-4; 11 bases map to TRBD1. The trim removed 2 bases at V and 4 bases at J, leaving 13 bases unmatched. This CDR3 contains 19 residues. CDR1 LNHDA and CDR2 SQIVND come from the germline V gene (reference sequence). The CDR3: CASSISDRGRRNDKNIQYF. As DNA, the CDR3 is TGTGCCAGTAGTATATCGGACAGGGGGCGTCGGAATGATAAAAACATTCAGTACTTC.

This clone was detected once. The genes are TRBV3-1 (or the pseudogene TRBV3-2) and TRBJ1-1; perhaps TRBD1 as D (5 bases). Trimming pared 5 bases from V and 1 base from J, leaving 8 bases between. Germline V gives CDR1 LGHDT, CDR2 YNNKEL (reference sequence). The CDR3 loop spans 13 amino acids. This CDR3 is CASSFTGNTEAFF. The CDR3 region has the DNA TGTGCCAGCAGCTTCACAGGGAACACTGAAGCTTTCTTT.

The gene calls are TRBV5-1 and TRBJ1-4, with 10 bases aligning to TRBD1. The V segment lost 4 bases and the J segment 5 bases; nucleotides outside the gene matches: 5. The CDR3 has 15 residues. Germline V CDR1 and CDR2: SGHRS, YFSETQ. The CDR3, as DNA: TGCGCCAGCAGCCCGACAGGGGGCCGGAATGAAAAACTGTTTTTT. Translated, it gives CASSPTGGRNEKLFF. Based on the CDR3 plus reference TRBV5-1 and TRBJ1-4, the full variable domain is KAGVTQTPRYLIKTRGQQVTLSCSPISGHRSVSWYQQTPGQGLQFLFEYFSETQRNKGNFPGRFSGRQFSNSRSEMNVSTLELGDSALYLCASSPTGGRNEKLFFGSGTQLSVL.

The rearrangement uses TRBV4-2 and TRBJ1-2; D possibly corresponds to TRBD1 (5 bases). Germline assignment: CDR1 LGHNA and CDR2 YNFKEQ. Trimming pared 6 bases from V and 3 bases from J, leaving 23 bases between. The CDR3 contains 17 residues. The CDR3 DNA reads TGTGCCAGCAGAGGTCGGCAGGGCCTGCGGAAACACTATGGCTACACCTTC. It is translated as CASRGRQGLRKHYGYTF.

V usage is TRBV7-8 and J usage is TRBJ1-3, with D possibly TRBD1 on 5 matching bases. The V end was cut by 1 base, the J end by 4 bases, with 11 bases between. Looked up from germline, CDR1 is SGHVS and CDR2 is FQNEAQ. The CDR3 has 15 amino acids. CDR3 coding DNA: TGTGCCAGCAGCTTAGTGGCAGGGTCCGGAAACACCATATATTTT. The encoded protein is CASSLVAGSGNTIYF.

This clone was recorded once. J is TRBJ1-5 and V is TRBV7-8; 8 bases are shared with TRBD1. The CDR3 has 14 residues. Per the germline V gene, CDR1 is SGHVS and CDR2 is FQNEAQ. J was trimmed by 6 bases and V by 4 bases; bases with no gene match: 5. The chain's CDR3 is CASSSDRVGQPQHF. CDR3 coding DNA: TGTGCCAGCAGCTCGGACAGGGTTGGTCAGCCCCAGCATTTT.

The J gene is TRBJ2-3, the V gene TRBV10-1; 9 nucleotides line up with TRBD1. Trimming cost V 7 bases and J 0 bases; bases outside gene matches: 5. This CDR3 contains 15 residues. Germline V gives CDR1 WNHNN, CDR2 SYGVQD (reference sequence). The CDR3 spells CASTPGTGSTDTQYF. The CDR3 coding sequence is TGCGCCAGCACCCCTGGGACAGGGAGCACAGATACGCAGTATTTT.

V gene TRBV6-6 combines with J gene TRBJ1-4; 8 positions agree with TRBD1. The V gene's germline CDR1 is MNHNY and CDR2 SVGAGI (reference sequence). V gave up 3 bases and J gave up 8 bases; unmatched junction bases: 8. The CDR3 is 15 residues long. The CDR3 nucleotides read TGTGCCAGCAGTTATAGCAGGGGGCCAGGGGAAAAACTGTTTTTT. This translates into CASSYSRGPGEKLFF.

The chain recombines TRBV15 with TRBJ1-1, with 12 bases identical to TRBD1. The J segment lost 7 bases and the V segment lost 0 bases, leaving 6 bases of the junction unmatched. Germline CDR1 and CDR2: LNHNV and YYDKDF (reference sequence). This CDR3 is 16 amino acids long. This chain's CDR3 is CATSRDLGQGAGEAFF. The DNA of the CDR3 is TGTGCCACCAGCAGAGATTTGGGACAGGGGGCAGGTGAAGCTTTCTTT.

The genes are TRBV10-2 and TRBJ2-7; TRBD1 matches 11 bases. In germline, CDR1 is WSHSY, CDR2 SAAADI. CDR3 length: 14 amino acids. J lost 1 base, V lost 6 bases, and 2 bases had no gene match. CDR3 sequence (DNA): TGCGCCAGCAGGGGGACAGGGGGGTCCTACGAGCAGTACTTC. It is translated as CASRGTGGSYEQYF.

This clone was recorded only once. This rearrangement joins TRBV24-1 to TRBJ1-4; D not certain. With 4 bases removed from V and 4 bases from J, the gap between germline ends came to 9 bases. Germline values: CDR1 KGHDR, CDR2 SFDVKD. The CDR3 sequence is 14 residues long. CDR3 region: CATSEWQINEKLFF. The CDR3, as DNA: TGTGCCACCAGTGAGTGGCAGATTAATGAAAAACTGTTTTTT.

V and J are TRBV6-5 and TRBJ1-2, with a tentative D call TRBD1 (6 bases). The V gene's germline CDR1 is MNHEY and CDR2 SVGAGI. The ends were cut back, 8 bases at V and 4 bases at J, with 11 bases in the middle. The length of the CDR3 is 12 residues. The CDR3 nucleotides read TGTGCCAGCGTGGGGGCAGTCTATGGCTACACCTTC. Its protein product is CASVGAVYGYTF.

The chain is built from TRBV5-4 and TRBJ2-2; 13 bases match TRBD2. Germline values: CDR1 SGHNT, CDR2 YYREEE (reference sequence). The CDR3 consists of 16 residues. The V gene end was trimmed by 7 bases and the J gene end by 0 bases; junction bases not matched to a gene: 3. CDR3 in amino acids: CASQGLAGPNTGELFF. CDR3 bases: TGTGCCAGCCAGGGACTAGCGGGACCGAACACCGGGGAGCTGTTTTTT. Looking up the rest from reference TRBV5-4 and TRBJ2-2 gives the full variable domain: ETGVTQSPTHLIKTRGQQVTLRCSSQSGHNTVSWYQQALGQGPQFIFQYYREEENGRGNFPPRFSGLQFPNYSSELNVNALELDDSALYLCASQGLAGPNTGELFFGEGSRLTVL.

The chain joins TRBV18 to TRBJ1-5; perhaps TRBD1 as D (6 bases). The germline V gene encodes CDR1 KGHSH and CDR2 LQKENI. The CDR3 has 14 residues. The germline V and J ends were trimmed by 6 bases and 8 bases, with 17 bases remaining between them. The CDR3 nucleotides are TGTGCCAGCTCCCCCCAGGGGCAGGGGAAGCCCCAGCATTTT. Its translation: CASSPQGQGKPQHF.

The rearrangement links TRBV18 to TRBJ2-3; 8 bases match TRBD1. This CDR3 has 17 residues. V was clipped by 2 bases and J by 0 bases; unmatched bases: 7. Germline CDR1 KGHSH, CDR2 LQKENI. CDR3: CASSPDRGRASTDTQYF. The CDR3 region has the DNA TGTGCCAGCTCACCAGACAGGGGAAGAGCTAGCACAGATACGCAGTATTTT.

V usage is TRBV25-1 and J usage is TRBJ1-2, with TRBD1 matching 9 bases. The CDR3 is 14 amino acids. Per germline, CDR1 MGHDK and CDR2 SYGVNS. With V trimmed by 3 bases and J by 3 bases, 2 bases remained unmatched. This CDR3 reads CASSEWTGDYGYTF. Here the CDR3 DNA reads TGTGCCAGCAGTGAGTGGACAGGGGACTATGGCTACACCTTC.

The V and J genes are TRBV5-1 and TRBJ2-7; no reliable D call. Trimming cost V 2 bases and J 3 bases, with 9 bases left between them. The CDR3 loop spans 13 amino acids. Germline assignment: CDR1 SGHRS and CDR2 YFSETQ. The CDR3 protein is CASSFEDLYEQYF. CDR3 nucleotide sequence: TGCGCCAGCAGCTTTGAGGATCTCTACGAGCAGTACTTC.